The entry below describes one T cell receptor (beta chain). Its specificity is unknown. The CDR3 consists of 15 residues. The V and J ends lost 2 bases and 5 bases, in that order; junction bases with no gene match: 6. TCR beta CDR3 regions were amplified from RNA transcripts. HTBI primers were employed in first-round RT-PCR, then a second-round multiplex PCR followed. TCRdb re-called the multiplex PCR reads with MiXCR, one entry per CDR3 protein. The data hold just over 600,000 distinct CDR3 sequences, with 20% to 25% observed a single time. These data originate in a study of Graves' ophthalmopathy and Graves' hyperthyroidism. Study details: At the time of initial diagnosis and before any treatment, peripheral blood was collected.

PBMCs were obtained from roughly 9.5 ml of fresh peripheral blood. Findings and limits, study-wide: Separation of ophthalmopathy from stable hyperthyroidism was achieved by a 13-signature model, at about 90% sensitivity and roughly 81% specificity.

The chain joins TRBV6-7 to TRBJ1-5; 7 bases line up with TRBD1. TRBV6-7 is marked as an open reading frame, function uncertain. Sequenced sample: peripheral blood. This clonotype was sampled from a woman under 30 with stable Graves' hyperthyroidism. Some clones in this sample may be carry-over from other donors' samples. CDR3 sequence reads: CASSYGQEWDQPQHF. The CDR3 nucleotides read TGTGCCAGCAGTTACGGACAGGAATGGGATCAGCCCCAGCATTTT.